What follows are 18 T cell receptor beta chains derived from one specimen sequenced in a study of a mutant IDH1 vaccine in newly diagnosed glioma. Profiled with immunoSEQ multiplex PCR; TCRdb holds only in-frame clones, not every one. The data show 58,000 or so clones, roughly 87% seen once. Antigen specificity for these receptors is unknown. The time point was: week 47, end of study. A single vaccine dose contained 300 ug of mutant IDH1 20-mer peptide, and topical imiquimod was used with it. Material: PBMCs, obtained from a glioma patient whose treatment included an IDH1 peptide vaccine. All receptors derive from a woman between 50 and 59 years old with glioma.

This chain connects TRBV9 to TRBJ2-3; D remains ambiguous. Trimming pared 4 bases from V and 5 bases from J, leaving 11 bases between. The CDR3 loop spans 13 amino acids. Per the germline V gene, CDR1 is SGDLS and CDR2 is YYNGEE. CDR3 sequence: CASSRQPGDTQYF. In DNA, the CDR3 is TGTGCCAGCAGCCGCCAACCGGGAGATACGCAGTATTTT.

This chain connects TRBV28 to TRBJ2-7; D is uncertain. Germline CDR1 reads MDHEN; CDR2 reads SYDVKM. The CDR3 consists of 13 residues. V was cut by 6 bases and J by 4 bases, with 13 bases left in between. The CDR3 nucleotides are TGTGCCAGCAGACCGCGGATAAAGTACGAGCAGTACTTC. Encoded protein: CASRPRIKYEQYF.

V gene TRBV11-2 combines with J gene TRBJ1-6, with 7 bases identical to TRBD1. This CDR3 region has 18 residues. The germline gives CDR1 SGHAT, CDR2 FQNNGV. Trimming removed 3 bases from V and 0 bases from J; junction bases left unmatched: 8. In DNA form, the CDR3 reads TGTGCCAGCAGCTTGAGGGGGCAGGGGAGCTCCTATAATTCACCCCTCCACTTT. Translated: CASSLRGQGSSYNSPLHF. The full variable domain, with the rest looked up from reference TRBV11-2 and TRBJ1-6, is EAGVAQSPRYKIIEKRQSVAFWCNPISGHATLYWYQQILGQGPKLLIQFQNNGVVDDSQLPKDRFSAERLKGVDSTLKIQPAKLEDSAVYLCASSLRGQGSSYNSPLHFGNGTRLTVT.

The genes are TRBV5-8 and TRBJ2-2; D possibly uses TRBD1 or TRBD2 (5 bases each). Trimming pared 5 bases from V and 1 base from J, leaving 12 bases between. CDR1 SGHTS and CDR2 YDEGEE come from the germline V gene. The CDR3 runs to 15 residues. In nucleotides, the CDR3 is TGTGCCAGCAGGAGGGGCAACCGGAACACCGGGGAGCTGTTTTTT. This encodes CASRRGNRNTGELFF.

The chain couples TRBV19 to TRBJ2-5; D gene unclear. The CDR3 has 15 residues. Germline V gives CDR1 LNHDA, CDR2 SQIVND (reference sequence). Trimming took 2 bases from V and 0 from J, leaving 10 bases between them. This chain's CDR3 is CASSIRTEYQETQYF. CDR3 sequence (DNA): TGTGCCAGTAGTATACGGACGGAGTACCAAGAGACCCAGTACTTC.

V gene TRBV7-2 combines with J gene TRBJ2-5, with TRBD2 matching over 12 bases. Trimming took 4 bases from V and 6 from J; bases not matched to a gene: 6. Germline V gene sequence: CDR1 SGHTA, CDR2 FQGNSA. The CDR3 consists of 15 residues. The CDR3, as DNA: TGTGCCAGCAGCTCCCTAGCGGGGGGGGGACAGACCCAGTACTTC. The encoded protein is CASSSLAGGGQTQYF.

This clone was seen only a few times. The chain has TRBV19 and TRBJ1-5; 8 nucleotides align to TRBD1. The CDR3 has 12 residues. The junction had 2 bases not matched to a gene; V was cut back by 6 bases and J by 7 bases. Germline CDR1 and CDR2: LNHDA and SQIVND (reference sequence). CDR3 protein: CASRQGEQPQHF. CDR3 nucleotide sequence: TGTGCCAGTAGACAGGGGGAGCAGCCCCAGCATTTT. The full variable domain, completed using reference TRBV19 and TRBJ1-5, is DGGITQSPKYLFRKEGQNVTLSCEQNLNHDAMYWYRQDPGQGLRLIYYSQIVNDFQKGDIAEGYSVSREKKESFPLTVTSAQKNPTAFYLCASRQGEQPQHFGDGTRLSIL.

Only a few counts were recorded for this clone. The chain recombines TRBV10-2 with TRBJ2-7; D unresolved. The CDR3 has 12 residues. In germline, CDR1 is WSHSY, CDR2 SAAADI. V lost 8 bases and J 0 bases, leaving 8 bases between the germline ends. The CDR3 nucleotides are TGCGCCAGCTCCGAAGGCTCCTACGAGCAGTACTTC. Translation gives CASSEGSYEQYF.

A few counts support this clone. The CDR3 DNA is TGTGCCAGCATGGACACTCAGGGGAGCAATCAGCCCCAGCATTTT. Translation gives CASMDTQGSNQPQHF. The chain recombines TRBV6-6 with TRBJ1-5, with D maybe TRBD1 (6 bases). The germline V gene encodes CDR1 MNHNY and CDR2 SVGAGI (reference sequence). The CDR3 sequence is 15 residues long. Trimming pared 7 bases from V and 1 base from J, leaving 14 bases between.

The gene calls are TRBV29-1 and TRBJ2-2, with 8 bases identical to TRBD1. Germline CDR1 is SQVTM and CDR2 is ANQGSEA. With V trimmed by 7 bases and J by 0 bases, 4 bases remained unmatched. The CDR3 has 14 amino acids. The CDR3 loop reads CSADRGPNTGELFF. CDR3 nucleotide sequence: TGCAGCGCCGACAGGGGCCCGAACACCGGGGAGCTGTTTTTT.

This sequence joins TRBV19 and TRBJ1-2; no firm D call. The CDR3 runs 15 residues. Germline lookup yields CDR1 LNHDA and CDR2 SQIVND (reference sequence). Trimming took off 1 base at V and 8 bases at J, with 17 bases between the two ends. The CDR3 bases are TGTGCCAGTAGTATAGCGGAACGGGTCGGGTACGGCTACACCTTC. Its translation is CASSIAERVGYGYTF.

CDR3 DNA: TGTGCCTGGAGTGTACCGGGCTACTATGGCTACACCTTC. Translating gives CAWSVPGYYGYTF. The chain recombines TRBV30 with TRBJ1-2; D not resolved. The CDR3 loop spans 13 amino acids. In germline, CDR1 is GTSNPN, CDR2 SVGIG (reference sequence). Between the trimmed V and J ends, which lost 0 bases and 3 bases, there was a span of 8 bases.

The V and J genes are TRBV7-2 and TRBJ2-4; no reliable D call. CDR1 and CDR2 (germline): SGHTA, FQGNSA. This CDR3 is 11 amino acids long. The V gene lost 1 base and the J gene lost 8 bases, with 3 bases spanning the gap. The CDR3 DNA reads as TGTGCCAGCAGCTTAGTGGACATTCAGTACTTC. It is translated as CASSLVDIQYF.

This clone was recorded a few times. The rearrangement joins TRBV5-4 to TRBJ1-2; TRBD1 is a possible D gene (6 bases). CDR1 is SGHNT, CDR2 YYREEE, per germline (reference sequence). V gave up 1 base and J gave up 7 bases, with 11 bases separating them. The CDR3 has 13 residues. The DNA of the CDR3 is TGTGCCAGCAGCTTGTCAGGGGTCGGTGGCTACACCTTC. Its translation: CASSLSGVGGYTF.

The chain uses TRBV2 and TRBJ1-1; D gene uncertain. The CDR3 covers 13 residues. V gave up 1 base and J gave up 1 base, with 4 bases separating them. From germline, CDR1 is SNHLY and CDR2 FYNNEI. CDR3 amino acids: CASSEEANTEAFF. CDR3 DNA: TGTGCCAGCAGTGAAGAAGCGAACACTGAAGCTTTCTTT.

This chain links TRBV5-1 with TRBJ2-3, with TRBD2 matching over 10 bases. Germline V CDR1 and CDR2: SGHRS, YFSETQ. The CDR3 runs to 16 residues. V shed 4 bases and J 3 bases; nucleotides not matched to a gene: 8. CDR3 sequence: CASSATPGLATDTQYF. In DNA, the CDR3 is TGCGCCAGCAGCGCGACACCGGGACTAGCGACAGATACGCAGTATTTT.

The chain recombines TRBV7-6 with TRBJ2-2; 10 bases are a match to TRBD1. This CDR3 region has 15 residues. CDR1 SGHVS and CDR2 FNYEAQ come from the germline V gene. Germline trimming cut 4 bases from V and 4 bases from J; bases unmatched to any gene: 3. This CDR3 is CASSYGQGVTGELFF. In DNA form, the CDR3 reads TGTGCCAGCAGCTACGGACAGGGGGTCACCGGGGAGCTGTTTTTT.

This clone was found a few times. Written as DNA, the CDR3 is TGTGCCAGCAGCCGGGGACAGGGCAATCAGCCCCAGCATTTT. The encoded protein is CASSRGQGNQPQHF. The J gene is TRBJ1-5, the V gene TRBV7-9; TRBD1 agrees at 8 bases. With V trimmed by 5 bases and J by 2 bases, 2 bases remained unmatched. Looked up from germline, CDR1 is SEHNR and CDR2 is FQNEAQ (reference sequence). This CDR3 has 14 residues.